The 2 T cell receptor beta chains given below trace back to one sample, sequenced in a study of T cell responses to AZD1222 COVID-19 vaccine. The data were produced by immunoSEQ multiplex PCR, yet TCRdb's version contains in-frame clones alone and is incomplete. The data show some 96,000 clones, with about 87% seen just once and approximately 15% held by the top ten. Source: peripheral blood, taken on day 0 of AZD1222 vaccination. The origin of the receptors is an adult in good health.

The chain recombines TRBV24-1 with TRBJ1-1, with 10 nucleotides matching TRBD1. Trimming cost V 2 bases and J 4 bases; bases outside gene matches: 3. Per germline, CDR1 KGHDR and CDR2 SFDVKD. CDR3 length: 15 amino acids. The CDR3 sequence: CATSDSRTGGTEAFF. The CDR3 nucleotides read TGTGCCACCAGTGATTCGCGGACAGGGGGCACTGAAGCTTTCTTT.

The gene calls are TRBV5-6 and TRBJ2-7; 11 bases match TRBD2. CDR1 is SGHDT, CDR2 YYEEEE, per germline. V shed 3 bases, J shed 7 bases, and the junction held 6 bases outside the gene matches. CDR3 size: 14 residues. The CDR3 protein is CASSWGLAGGEQYF. CDR3 coding DNA: TGTGCCAGCAGCTGGGGGCTAGCGGGAGGAGAGCAGTACTTC.